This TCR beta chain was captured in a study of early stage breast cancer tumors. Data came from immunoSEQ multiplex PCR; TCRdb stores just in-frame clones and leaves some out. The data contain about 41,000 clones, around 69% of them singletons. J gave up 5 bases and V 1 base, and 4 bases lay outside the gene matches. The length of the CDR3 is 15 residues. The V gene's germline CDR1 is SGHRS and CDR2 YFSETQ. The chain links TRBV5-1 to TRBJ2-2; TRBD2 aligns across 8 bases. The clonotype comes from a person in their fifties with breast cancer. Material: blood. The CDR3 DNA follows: TGCGCCAGCAGCTTGTCGGGACTAGTGACCGGGGAGCTGTTTTTT. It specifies CASSLSGLVTGELFF. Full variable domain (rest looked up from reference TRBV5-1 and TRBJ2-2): KAGVTQTPRYLIKTRGQQVTLSCSPISGHRSVSWYQQTPGQGLQFLFEYFSETQRNKGNFPGRFSGRQFSNSRSEMNVSTLELGDSALYLCASSLSGLVTGELFFGEGSRLTVL.